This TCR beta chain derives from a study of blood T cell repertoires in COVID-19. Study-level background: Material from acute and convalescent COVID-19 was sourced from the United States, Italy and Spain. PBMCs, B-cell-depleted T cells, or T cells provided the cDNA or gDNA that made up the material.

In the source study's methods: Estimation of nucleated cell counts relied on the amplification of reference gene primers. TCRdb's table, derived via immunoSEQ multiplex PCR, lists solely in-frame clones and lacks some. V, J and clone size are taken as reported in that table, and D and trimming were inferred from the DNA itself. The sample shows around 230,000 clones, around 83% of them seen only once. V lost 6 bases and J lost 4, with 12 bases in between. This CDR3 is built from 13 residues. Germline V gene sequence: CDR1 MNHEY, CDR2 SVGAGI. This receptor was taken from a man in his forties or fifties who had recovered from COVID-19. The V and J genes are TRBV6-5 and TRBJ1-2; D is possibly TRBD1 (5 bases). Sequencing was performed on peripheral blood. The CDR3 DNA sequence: TGTGCCAGCAGGCCCACAGGAACCTATGGCTACACCTTC. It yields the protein CASRPTGTYGYTF.